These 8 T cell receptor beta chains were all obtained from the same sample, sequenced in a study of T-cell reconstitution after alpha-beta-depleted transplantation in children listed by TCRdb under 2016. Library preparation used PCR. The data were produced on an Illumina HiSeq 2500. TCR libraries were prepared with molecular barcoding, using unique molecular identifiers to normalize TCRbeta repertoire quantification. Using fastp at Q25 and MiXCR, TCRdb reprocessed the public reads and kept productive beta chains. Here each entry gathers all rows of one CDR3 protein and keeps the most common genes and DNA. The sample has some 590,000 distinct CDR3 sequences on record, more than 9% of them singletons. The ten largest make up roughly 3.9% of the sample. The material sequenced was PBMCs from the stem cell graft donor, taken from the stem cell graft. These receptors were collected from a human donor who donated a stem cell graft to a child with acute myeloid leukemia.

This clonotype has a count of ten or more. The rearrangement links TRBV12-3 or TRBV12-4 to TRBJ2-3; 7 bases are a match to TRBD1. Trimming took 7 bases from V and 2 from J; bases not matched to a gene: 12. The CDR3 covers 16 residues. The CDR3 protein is CASNSQGQLLTDTQYF. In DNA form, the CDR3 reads TGTGCCAGCAACAGCCAGGGACAGCTCCTCACAGATACGCAGTATTTT.

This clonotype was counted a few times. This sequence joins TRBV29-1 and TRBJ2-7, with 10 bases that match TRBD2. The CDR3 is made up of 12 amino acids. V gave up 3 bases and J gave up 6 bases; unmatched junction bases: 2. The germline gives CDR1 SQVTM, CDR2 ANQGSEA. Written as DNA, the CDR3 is TGCAGCGTTGAGCCTAGCGGGAGCGAGCAGTACTTC. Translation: CSVEPSGSEQYF.

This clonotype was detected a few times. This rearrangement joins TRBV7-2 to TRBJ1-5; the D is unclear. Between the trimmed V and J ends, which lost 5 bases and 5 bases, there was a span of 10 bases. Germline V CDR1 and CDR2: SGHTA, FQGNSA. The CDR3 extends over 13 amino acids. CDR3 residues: CASSQNPYQPQHF. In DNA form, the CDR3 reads TGTGCCAGCAGCCAAAACCCCTATCAGCCCCAGCATTTT. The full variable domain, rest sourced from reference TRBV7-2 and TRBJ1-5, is GAGVSQSPSNKVTEKGKDVELRCDPISGHTALYWYRQSLGQGLEFLIYFQGNSAPDKSGLPSDRFSAERTGGSVSTLTIQRTQQEDSAVYLCASSQNPYQPQHFGDGTRLSIL.

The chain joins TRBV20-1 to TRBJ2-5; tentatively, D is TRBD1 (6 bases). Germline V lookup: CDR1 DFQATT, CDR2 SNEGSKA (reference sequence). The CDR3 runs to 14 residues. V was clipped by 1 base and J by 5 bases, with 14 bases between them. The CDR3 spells CSARGPQGMETQYF. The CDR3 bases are TGCAGTGCTAGAGGTCCACAGGGTATGGAGACCCAGTACTTC.

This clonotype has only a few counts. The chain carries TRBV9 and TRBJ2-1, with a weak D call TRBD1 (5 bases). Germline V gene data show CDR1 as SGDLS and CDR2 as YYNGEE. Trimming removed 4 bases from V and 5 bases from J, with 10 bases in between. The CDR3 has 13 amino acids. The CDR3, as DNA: TGTGCCAGCAGCCCCTTGGGGCACAATGAGCAGTTCTTC. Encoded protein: CASSPLGHNEQFF.

The CDR3 nucleotides are TGTGCCAGCAGACCCGGGACAGGGATAGACCTAGCCAAAAACATTCAGTACTTC. Encoded protein: CASRPGTGIDLAKNIQYF. V usage is TRBV21-1 and J usage is TRBJ2-4; TRBD1 is the table's D call and was not checked against the DNA. TRBV21-1 is a listed pseudogene. This CDR3 has 18 residues.

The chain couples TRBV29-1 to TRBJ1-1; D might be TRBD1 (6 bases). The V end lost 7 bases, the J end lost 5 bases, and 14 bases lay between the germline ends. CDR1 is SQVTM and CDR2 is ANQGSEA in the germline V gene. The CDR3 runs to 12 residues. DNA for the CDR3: TGCAGCGCAAAGGGGGGGGGTACTGAAGCTTTCTTT. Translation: CSAKGGGTEAFF. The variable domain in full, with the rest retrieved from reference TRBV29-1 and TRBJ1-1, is SAVISQKPSRDICQRGTSLTIQCQVDSQVTMMFWYRQQPGQSLTLIATANQGSEATYESGFVIDKFPISRPNLTFSTLTVSNMSPEDSSIYLCSAKGGGTEAFFGQGTRLTVV.

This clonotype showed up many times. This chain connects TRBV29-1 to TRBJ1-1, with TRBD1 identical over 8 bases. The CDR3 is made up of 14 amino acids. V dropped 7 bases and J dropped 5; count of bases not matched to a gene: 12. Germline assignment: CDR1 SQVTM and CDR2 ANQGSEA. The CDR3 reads CSANQQGAQTEAFF. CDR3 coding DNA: TGCAGCGCTAATCAGCAGGGGGCGCAGACTGAAGCTTTCTTT.